The rows below give T cell receptor beta chains drawn from one sample of a study of T cells in Graves' hyperthyroidism and ophthalmopathy. TCRdb re-derived calls from the multiplex PCR reads in MiXCR, one entry per CDR3 protein. Of some 400,000 distinct CDR3 sequences listed, approximately 15% are singletons. Material: blood. The receptors come from a woman aged 60-75 years with Graves' hyperthyroidism. Both conserved end residues are part of each CDR3. The D gene is left open where the match is weak. A row's size may be missing; if present it is once, few, many or a size class.

CDR3nt,CDR3aa,v_gene,abundance,d_gene,j_gene
TGTGCCAGCAGTTTTAGGCAGAACACTGAAGCTTTCTTT,CASSFRQNTEAFF,TRBV27,many,-,TRBJ1-1
TGCAGTGCTAGAAAAATAGCCAAAAACATTCAGTACTTC,CSARKIAKNIQYF,TRBV20-1,many,-,TRBJ2-4
TGTGCCAGTAGACGCACAGGGGCAGGGACTGAAGCTTTCTTT,CASRRTGAGTEAFF,TRBV19,few,TRBD1,TRBJ1-1
TGCAGTGCAGCAGGGGGCGAAGGAGGCTACACCTTC,CSAAGGEGGYTF,TRBV20-1,few,TRBD1,TRBJ1-2
TGTGCCAGCAGCTTAGTTGGGGGGTTTGAGCAGTTCTTC,CASSLVGGFEQFF,TRBV7-9,many,-,TRBJ2-1
TGTGCCAGTAGTATAGGTCTAGCGGAGCAGTTCTTC,CASSIGLAEQFF,TRBV19,once,-,TRBJ2-1
TGTGCCAGCAGCCAATGGACAGCTAGCTACGAGCAGTACTTC,CASSQWTASYEQYF,TRBV5-4,few,-,TRBJ2-7
TGTGCCAGCAGCCCCCCGATAGCGGGGAAGACAGATACGCAGTATTTT,CASSPPIAGKTDTQYF,TRBV11-2,many,TRBD2,TRBJ2-3
TGTGCCAGCAGTACCGGGACAGTGGGAAACTGGAAATACGAGCAGTACTTC,CASSTGTVGNWKYEQYF,TRBV6-1,many,TRBD1,TRBJ2-7
TGTGCCAGCAGCTCGGTCCCGGGACAGGGATTAAAGACCCAGTACTTC,CASSSVPGQGLKTQYF,TRBV5-8,-,TRBD1,TRBJ2-5
TGTGCCAGCAGCTTGGACGGGGCCGCTTCACCCCTCCACTTT,CASSLDGAASPLHF,TRBV5-4,-,-,TRBJ1-6
TGTGCCAGCAGAGGACTAGATGGCGCAGATACGCAGTATTTT,CASRGLDGADTQYF,TRBV6-1,many,TRBD2,TRBJ2-3
TGCAGTGCTAGATCACATAAGGGGCTAGCGGGATGGGAGCAGTACTTC,CSARSHKGLAGWEQYF,TRBV20-1,many,TRBD2,TRBJ2-7
TGTGCCAGCAGTTTAGCGCTAACCGCCAATCAGCCCCAGCATTTT,CASSLALTANQPQHF,TRBV12-3/TRBV12-4,many,-,TRBJ1-5
TGTGCCACCCGGGACTACTACTACAATGAGCAGTTCTTC,CATRDYYYNEQFF,TRBV6-1,many,TRBD2,TRBJ2-1
TGTGCCAGCAGTAAAGGAGGGGGCCAGTACTTC,CASSKGGGQYF,TRBV28,many,-,TRBJ2-5
TGTGCCAGCAGTCCTGGGGGGGGAGCGGGAGATGGTGAGCAGTTCTTC,CASSPGGGAGDGEQFF,TRBV12-3/TRBV12-4,many,TRBD2,TRBJ2-1
TGTGCCAGCAGCATCACGGGGTCCTACAATGAGCAGTTCTTC,CASSITGSYNEQFF,TRBV11-3,many,-,TRBJ2-1
TGTGCCAGCAGCCAGGGGGCGCGGTTAGGGACCCAGTACTTC,CASSQGARLGTQYF,TRBV7-3,few,TRBD1,TRBJ2-5
TGTGCCAGCAGCCAAGAAGCGAGACCGAGCTCCTACAATGAGCAGTTCTTC,CASSQEARPSSYNEQFF,TRBV14,-,-,TRBJ2-1
TGCGCCAGCGGCCTAACCGGGGTTTCACCCCTCCACTTT,CASGLTGVSPLHF,TRBV5-1,few,-,TRBJ1-6
TGTGCCAGCAGCTTTTTTAGCGGGAGTGATGAGCAGTTCTTC,CASSFFSGSDEQFF,TRBV7-9,-,TRBD2,TRBJ2-1
TGTGCCAGCAGTACCGACAGGGGCCGGGGCTACACCTTC,CASSTDRGRGYTF,TRBV28,-,TRBD1,TRBJ1-2
TGTGCCTGGAGTGTGATGCCGAACACCGGGGAGCTGTTTTTT,CAWSVMPNTGELFF,TRBV30,many,-,TRBJ2-2
TGCAGTGCTAGAGATGGGGGGAAGTCCTACAATGAGCAGTTCTTC,CSARDGGKSYNEQFF,TRBV20-1,many,-,TRBJ2-1
TGTGCCAGCAGTGCCATAGCGGGGGGGGACAATGAGCAGTTCTTC,CASSAIAGGDNEQFF,TRBV27,few,TRBD2,TRBJ2-1
TGTGCCAGCAGTGACCCCTACGAGCAGTACTTC,CASSDPYEQYF,TRBV6-1,many,-,TRBJ2-7
TGTGCCAGCAGCTTGGGTCCAGTGGGGAACACCGGGGAGCTGTTTTTT,CASSLGPVGNTGELFF,TRBV5-6,-,-,TRBJ2-2
TGTGCCAGCAAATCCACAGGGCCCGGCTACACCTTC,CASKSTGPGYTF,TRBV27,-,-,TRBJ1-2
TGTGCCAGCAGCTTAGGTTGGGTATCCCAAGAGACCCAGTACTTC,CASSLGWVSQETQYF,TRBV7-8,many,-,TRBJ2-5
TGCGCCAGCAGCTCCGGGGGACAAAGCTCCTATAATTCACCCCTCCACTTT,CASSSGGQSSYNSPLHF,TRBV5-1,-,-,TRBJ1-6
TGCGCCAGCAGCTTGGTGGCAGGGGGCAAAGATGGCTACACCTTC,CASSLVAGGKDGYTF,TRBV5-1,-,TRBD1,TRBJ1-2
TGCGCCAGCAGCCGACAGGGGTACTATGGCTACACCTTC,CASSRQGYYGYTF,TRBV5-1,-,TRBD1,TRBJ1-2
TGTGCCAGCAGCTTAGGCCAGGGCCTTTCCTACGAGCAGTACTTC,CASSLGQGLSYEQYF,TRBV11-2,many,-,TRBJ2-7
TGTGCCAGCAGTTCGGGAGGGGGAGGCTACTACAATGAGCAGTTCTTC,CASSSGGGGYYNEQFF,TRBV5-4,-,TRBD2,TRBJ2-1
TGTGCCAGCAGTTTATTAGCGGGGGACTACGAGCAGTACTTC,CASSLLAGDYEQYF,TRBV12-3/TRBV12-4,many,TRBD2,TRBJ2-7
TGTGCCAGCAGCTTCGGGGCGGGGGGATACAATGAGCAGTTCTTC,CASSFGAGGYNEQFF,TRBV7-2,-,TRBD2,TRBJ2-1
TGTGCCAGCAGCCCCCAATCCCCTATAGCGGCGGGGGAGACCCAGTACTTC,CASSPQSPIAAGETQYF,TRBV11-2,many,-,TRBJ2-5
TGTGCCAGCAGCAAGACAGGGAGCGCAGATACGCAGTATTTT,CASSKTGSADTQYF,TRBV7-9,-,TRBD1,TRBJ2-3
TGCGCCAGCATGCCGGCTCACACCGGGGAGCTGTTTTTT,CASMPAHTGELFF,TRBV10-1,-,-,TRBJ2-2
TGTGCCAGCTCACCAGGAAAACTCGAGGAGACCCAGTACTTC,CASSPGKLEETQYF,TRBV18,few,-,TRBJ2-5
TGTGCCAGCAGCCAAGGTGTGAGGGGGCAGCAGTTCTTC,CASSQGVRGQQFF,TRBV3-1,many,TRBD1,TRBJ2-1
TGTGCCAGCAGTTCCTCTAGCGGATCCTACAATGAGCAGTTCTTC,CASSSSSGSYNEQFF,TRBV28,many,TRBD2,TRBJ2-1
TGTGCCAGCAGTTACTCGGGGGGGGACGCAGGTAGCTTTGAAGCTTTCTTT,CASSYSGGDAGSFEAFF,TRBV6-5,once,-,TRBJ1-1
TGTGCCAGCAGCTCAGATACTAGCGCCACAGATACGCAGTATTTT,CASSSDTSATDTQYF,TRBV14,-,TRBD2,TRBJ2-3
TGTGCCAGCAGTTACGACAACTCTGGGGCCAACGTCCTGACTTTC,CASSYDNSGANVLTF,TRBV6-6,-,-,TRBJ2-6